Shown below are 18 T cell receptor beta chains from a single sample sequenced in a study of T cell responses to AZD1222 COVID-19 vaccine. Repertoires were generated with immunoSEQ multiplex PCR, while TCRdb's copy carries only in-frame clones and drops some. The sample holds about 100,000 clones, 80% to 90% seen once. The source was peripheral blood, collected 28 days after the second AZD1222 dose. The receptors were sampled from an adult who received the AZD1222 COVID-19 vaccine.

CDR3 DNA: TGTGCCAGCAGCTTAGTCCGCGGGGGGACAGGGGGCGAGTATGGCTACACCTTC. Amino acid sequence: CASSLVRGGTGGEYGYTF. The chain employs TRBV7-8 and TRBJ1-2; TRBD1 agrees at 12 bases. The J segment lost 5 bases and the V segment lost 1 base, leaving 11 bases of the junction unmatched. The CDR3 consists of 18 residues. CDR1 is SGHVS and CDR2 is FQNEAQ in the germline V gene.

The chain employs TRBV6-5 and TRBJ2-5, with D perhaps TRBD2 (6 bases). V lost 4 bases, J lost 1 base, and 10 bases lay in between. CDR3 length equals 14 residues. Germline lookup yields CDR1 MNHEY and CDR2 SVGAGI. The CDR3 reads CASSFPGGQETQYF. The CDR3 nucleotides are TGTGCCAGCAGTTTCCCCGGGGGCCAAGAGACCCAGTACTTC.

The count of this clone is one. The gene calls are TRBV2 and TRBJ1-1; D gene uncertain. The CDR3 totals 13 residues. Looked up from germline, CDR1 is SNHLY and CDR2 is FYNNEI. V lost 6 bases and J 0 bases, leaving 8 bases between the germline ends. In DNA form, the CDR3 reads TGTGCCAGCAGCGGGCCCTTGAACACTGAAGCTTTCTTT. This translates into CASSGPLNTEAFF. Filled out from reference TRBV2 and TRBJ1-1, the complete variable domain reads EPEVTQTPSHQVTQMGQEVILRCVPISNHLYFYWYRQILGQKVEFLVSFYNNEISEKSEIFDDQFSVERPDGSNFTLKIRSTKLEDSAMYFCASSGPLNTEAFFGQGTRLTVV.

This chain links TRBV6-1 with TRBJ2-7; D is uncertain. Looked up from germline, CDR1 is MNHNS and CDR2 is SASEGT. V was pared by 3 bases and J by 4 bases, with 10 bases between. This CDR3 is 13 amino acids long. CDR3 sequence: CASSDMATYEQYF. Written as DNA, the CDR3 is TGTGCCAGCAGTGACATGGCGACTTACGAGCAGTACTTC.

The chain employs TRBV10-1 and TRBJ2-5, with 10 bases fitting TRBD2. Germline assignment: CDR1 WNHNN and CDR2 SYGVQD (reference sequence). The CDR3 contains 15 residues. Trimming took 4 bases from V and 5 from J; bases not matched to a gene: 7. Here the CDR3 DNA reads TGCGCCAGCAGTGGCTCCGGGACTAGCGATGAGACCCAGTACTTC. Protein sequence: CASSGSGTSDETQYF.

This rearrangement joins TRBV9 to TRBJ2-7; the D gene is possibly TRBD1 (5 bases). This CDR3 contains 14 residues. The ends were cut back, 0 bases at V and 3 bases at J, with 10 bases in the middle. Germline lookup yields CDR1 SGDLS and CDR2 YYNGEE. The CDR3 DNA reads as TGTGCCAGCAGCGTAGCTGGGGCCAACTACGAGCAGTACTTC. This codes for CASSVAGANYEQYF.

J is TRBJ2-4 and V is TRBV7-2; D may be TRBD1 or TRBD2 (5 bases each). CDR1 is SGHTA, CDR2 FQGNSA, per germline. V was shortened by 5 bases and J by 0 bases, with 11 bases between the two germline ends. CDR3 length: 15 amino acids. CDR3 residues: CASSQGRIAKNIQYF. CDR3 nucleotides: TGTGCCAGCAGCCAGGGACGGATAGCCAAAAACATTCAGTACTTC.

The CDR3 is CASSEVRGHGYTF. For the CDR3, the DNA is TGTGCCAGCAGTGAGGTCCGGGGGCATGGCTACACCTTC. The chain combines TRBV2 with TRBJ1-2; D is perhaps TRBD1 (6 bases). Trimming removed 3 bases from V and 6 bases from J, with 11 bases in between. Per the germline V gene, CDR1 is SNHLY and CDR2 is FYNNEI. The CDR3 length is 13 residues.

This sequence joins TRBV6-2 or TRBV6-3 and TRBJ2-1; 10 bases agree with TRBD2. CDR1 MNHEY and CDR2 SVGEGT come from the germline V gene. The CDR3 extends over 15 amino acids. With 7 bases clipped from V and 15 bases from J, the junction kept 18 bases outside the gene matches. The CDR3 coding sequence is TGTGCCAGCACCCCCGGGGGGCTAGCGGGGGAGGGAATGTTCTTC. It encodes CASTPGGLAGEGMFF.

The rearrangement links TRBV6-5 to TRBJ2-5, with TRBD2 as a possible D gene (5 bases). Trimming took 7 bases from V and 3 from J, leaving 18 bases between them. From germline, CDR1 is MNHEY and CDR2 SVGAGI. This CDR3 is 15 amino acids long. The CDR3 DNA reads as TGTGCCAGCACCCGATTCGGGTCGAGGGAAGAGACCCAGTACTTC. It translates to CASTRFGSREETQYF.

V is TRBV5-6 and J is TRBJ2-7; a weak D match, TRBD2 (5 bases). V lost 2 bases and J lost 1, with 13 bases in between. Per the germline V gene, CDR1 is SGHDT and CDR2 is YYEEEE. This CDR3 has 15 residues. CDR3 sequence: CASSFIRGGSYEQYF. Written as DNA, the CDR3 is TGTGCCAGCAGCTTTATCCGGGGTGGATCCTACGAGCAGTACTTC.

This rearrangement joins TRBV24-1 to TRBJ2-5; 9 bases match TRBD1. Germline-derived CDR1 and CDR2 are KGHDR and SFDVKD. The J segment lost 2 bases and the V segment lost 11 bases, leaving 11 bases of the junction unmatched. The length of the CDR3 is 15 residues. Written as DNA, the CDR3 is TGTGCCAGGACAGGGGTAGGGAGAAAACAAGAGACCCAGTACTTC. Protein product: CARTGVGRKQETQYF.

This clone was picked up one time. The rearrangement joins TRBV6-2 or TRBV6-3 to TRBJ2-3; 9 bases map to TRBD1. The V segment lost 1 base and the J segment 2 bases; nucleotides outside the gene matches: 7. Germline V CDR1 and CDR2: MNHEY, SVGEGT. The CDR3 runs 17 residues. CDR3 bases: TGTGCCAGCAGTTACTTGACGGGACAGGGATTCACAGATACGCAGTATTTT. As protein: CASSYLTGQGFTDTQYF.

This clone has a single count. The chain couples TRBV20-1 to TRBJ2-3; no definite D call. The CDR3 extends over 12 amino acids. Germline loops: CDR1 DFQATT, CDR2 SNEGSKA (reference sequence). The germline V and J ends were trimmed by 3 bases and 4 bases, with 8 bases remaining between them. CDR3 residues: CSASWAPDTQYF. As DNA, the CDR3 is TGCAGTGCTAGTTGGGCTCCAGATACGCAGTATTTT.

CDR3: CASSLASPNTGELFF. The CDR3 region has the DNA TGTGCCAGCAGCTTAGCTAGCCCGAACACCGGGGAGCTGTTTTTT. This chain uses TRBV7-2 with TRBJ2-2; D is uncertain. The CDR3 consists of 15 residues. V gave up 0 bases and J gave up 0 bases, with 5 bases separating them. The germline V gene encodes CDR1 SGHTA and CDR2 FQGNSA.

This sequence joins TRBV4-2 and TRBJ2-7, with D tentatively TRBD2 (6 bases). The germline V gene has CDR1 LGHNA and CDR2 YNFKEQ. The CDR3 totals 14 residues. V lost 2 bases and J 3 bases, leaving 11 bases between the germline ends. CDR3 sequence (DNA): TGTGCCAGCAGCCAAAGGGACTTCGACTACGAGCAGTACTTC. This gives the protein CASSQRDFDYEQYF.

The chain carries TRBV12-3 or TRBV12-4 and TRBJ2-7, with a weak D call TRBD2 (6 bases). V dropped 8 bases and J dropped 3 bases, with 14 bases sitting between them. This CDR3 spans 13 amino acids. CDR3 region: CASSGSSYYEQYF. CDR3 in DNA: TGTGCCAGCTCCGGGAGCTCATACTACGAGCAGTACTTC.

This rearrangement joins TRBV9 to TRBJ2-5; D may be TRBD1 (6 bases). The CDR3 loop spans 16 amino acids. V was trimmed by 0 bases and J by 4 bases, leaving 16 bases between them. Germline assignment: CDR1 SGDLS and CDR2 YYNGEE. This CDR3 is CASSVGGRGIGETQYF. As DNA, the CDR3 is TGTGCCAGCAGCGTAGGCGGCAGGGGTATCGGAGAGACCCAGTACTTC.